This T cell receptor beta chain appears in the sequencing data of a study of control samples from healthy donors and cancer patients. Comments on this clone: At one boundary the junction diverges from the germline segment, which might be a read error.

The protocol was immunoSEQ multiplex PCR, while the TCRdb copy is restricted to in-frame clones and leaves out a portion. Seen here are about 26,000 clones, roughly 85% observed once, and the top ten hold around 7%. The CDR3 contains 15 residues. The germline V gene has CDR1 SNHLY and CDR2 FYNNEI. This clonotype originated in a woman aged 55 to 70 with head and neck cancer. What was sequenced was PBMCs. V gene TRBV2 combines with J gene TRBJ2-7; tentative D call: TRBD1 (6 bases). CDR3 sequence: CASREVQGWAGEQYF. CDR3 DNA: TGTGCCAGCAGGGAAGTACAGGGCTGGGCGGGCGAGCAGTACTTC.